A selection of T cell receptor beta chains follows, all from one sample in a study of glioma-infiltrating T cells after dendritic cell vaccination. Assay: immunoSEQ multiplex PCR; the TCRdb copy retains only in-frame clones and omits some. In the table there are over 80,000 clones, 85% to 90% of which are singletons. Source: blood, taken before dendritic cell vaccination. Receptor source: a human donor with glioblastoma. The conserved cysteine and the conserved F or W are not part of the CDR3 here.

11 TRBV19 ASNRYSGNTIY
13 TRBV5-1 ASSFGGLYQETQY
12 TRBV29-1 SVDQGRGQETQY
9 TRBV30 AWSGSDELF
10 TRBV12-5 ASGLNFYEQY
13 TRBV9 ASSPSGSSYNEQF
14 TRBV19 ASSIGRGQGTHEQY
13 TRBV10-2 ASSEKRGVFNEQF
14 TRBV10-3 ASTSGAPLAKNIQY
12 TRBV6-1 ASRPGTANTEAF
14 TRBV1 TSSQDHGGRGDTQY
10 TRBV29-1 SVWQNQETQY
13 TRBV6-6 ASTTSGTGTYEQY
12 TRBV18 ASSPRDRVFEQY
13 TRBV18 ASSEDSYSGNTIY
12 TRBV6-5 ASSEVAGAYGYT
14 TRBV5-5 ASSLRGGSSTDTQY
14 TRBV5-6 ASSLPGMRSYNEQF
13 TRBV9 ASSEAPGISYEQY
13 TRBV5-1 ATGPGAGGHNEQF
13 TRBV4-2 ASSRLAGASETQY
10 TRBV7-9 ASSLFLETQY
12 TRBV5-4 ASSLEAANYGYT
13 TRBV2 ASSAAGAGVETQY
12 TRBV19 ASSIQGRGTEAF
13 TRBV4-1 ASSQESQGGQPQH
12 TRBV28 ASRPTPMNTEAF
11 TRBV9 ASSVGEGDTQY
14 TRBV7-3 ASSLMPGQDLYEQY
13 TRBV6-1 ASSGAWPSGNTIY
15 TRBV2 ASSERGRGSAKNIQY
12 TRBV5-1 ASSLIRGSDEQF
11 TRBV30 AWSVLNTGELF